This T cell receptor beta chain stems from a study of cytomegalovirus exposure and HLA in healthy donors. For the study at large: Among the 300 to 400 donors who were genotyped, roughly 85% fell in the genetic ancestry cluster that is associated with self-reported Caucasian donors.

As regards this clone: Its antigen is as yet unknown.

The CDR3 length is 14 residues. Germline V CDR1 and CDR2: SGHTA, FQGNSA. Trimming cost V 0 bases and J 1 base, with 5 bases left between them. 13 Jbeta primers and 60 Vbeta primers were used for the PCR. Profiling relied on immunoSEQ multiplex PCR, and the TCRdb table lists in-frame clones only, not all of them. Of 150,000 to 200,000 clones in the sample, around 83% were seen once. Findings and limits, study-wide: In vitro work confirmed that a few CMV-associated chains recognize CMV antigens. Per a later analysis, about 18,000 TCR beta sequences showed association with HLA alleles at 0.05 false discovery rate.

Sequenced material: PBMCs. The TCR originated in a man aged 45-65 years in good health and CMV-seropositive. The gene calls are TRBV7-2 and TRBJ2-3; D gene ambiguous. The CDR3 loop reads CASSLAARTDTQYF. The CDR3 bases are TGTGCCAGCAGCTTAGCGGCTCGCACAGATACGCAGTATTTT.